These T cell receptor beta chains were read from a single sample in a study of beta chain features in type 1 diabetes. Assay: immunoSEQ multiplex PCR; the TCRdb copy retains only in-frame clones and omits some. The data contain 350,000 or so clones, around 19% of them singletons. Sample: naive CD4+ T cells from blood. The receptor set was obtained from a woman under 30 in good health. Both conserved end residues are part of each CDR3. A D gene is named only where the DNA matches it firmly. Rows give clone size only sometimes, using once, few, many, or a class for an expanded clone.

j_call: TRBJ2-2; clone_size: -; v_call: TRBV9; d_call: -; cdr3_aa: CASSGAGANTGELFF; cdr3_nt: TGTGCCAGCAGCGGCGCAGGGGCGAACACCGGGGAGCTGTTTTTT
j_call: TRBJ2-1; clone_size: -; v_call: TRBV18; d_call: TRBD1; cdr3_aa: CASSPPGQAGHEQFF; cdr3_nt: TGTGCCAGCTCACCACCGGGACAGGCCGGCCATGAGCAGTTCTTC
j_call: TRBJ2-7; clone_size: few; v_call: TRBV5-6; d_call: TRBD2; cdr3_aa: CASSLNGLAYHYEQYF; cdr3_nt: TGTGCCAGCAGCTTGAATGGACTAGCGTACCACTACGAGCAGTACTTC
j_call: TRBJ1-1; clone_size: -; v_call: TRBV5-1; d_call: -; cdr3_aa: CASSLIQASEAFF; cdr3_nt: TGCGCCAGCAGCTTGATCCAGGCGAGTGAAGCTTTCTTT
j_call: TRBJ2-1; clone_size: -; v_call: TRBV29-1; d_call: TRBD1; cdr3_aa: CSVEQARGLEQFF; cdr3_nt: TGCAGCGTTGAACAAGCCAGGGGGCTTGAGCAGTTCTTC
j_call: TRBJ2-2; clone_size: -; v_call: TRBV4-1; d_call: TRBD2; cdr3_aa: CASSRLVAGVGTGELFF; cdr3_nt: TGCGCCAGCAGCCGGCTAGTAGCGGGAGTCGGCACCGGGGAGCTGTTTTTT
j_call: TRBJ2-3; clone_size: -; v_call: TRBV30; d_call: -; cdr3_aa: CAWRRDSRTDTQYF; cdr3_nt: TGTGCCTGGAGACGGGACTCTCGCACAGATACGCAGTATTTT
j_call: TRBJ1-2; clone_size: -; v_call: TRBV9; d_call: TRBD1; cdr3_aa: CASRKGQGPNYGYTF; cdr3_nt: TGTGCCAGCAGGAAAGGACAGGGCCCTAACTATGGCTACACCTTC
j_call: TRBJ1-1; clone_size: -; v_call: TRBV10-3; d_call: -; cdr3_aa: CAISDRGNTEAFF; cdr3_nt: TGTGCCATCAGTGATAGAGGGAACACTGAAGCTTTCTTT
j_call: TRBJ1-1; clone_size: -; v_call: TRBV5-1; d_call: -; cdr3_aa: CASSLNRDTEAFF; cdr3_nt: TGCGCCAGCAGCTTGAACAGGGACACTGAAGCTTTCTTT
j_call: TRBJ2-1; clone_size: -; v_call: TRBV19; d_call: TRBD2; cdr3_aa: CASSRSGSSYNEQFF; cdr3_nt: TGTGCCAGTAGTAGGAGCGGGAGCTCCTACAATGAGCAGTTCTTC
j_call: TRBJ2-5; clone_size: -; v_call: TRBV18; d_call: -; cdr3_aa: CASSPQVAVQETQYF; cdr3_nt: TGTGCCAGCTCACCACAAGTGGCTGTCCAAGAGACCCAGTACTTC
j_call: TRBJ2-3; clone_size: -; v_call: TRBV7-3; d_call: -; cdr3_aa: CASSSRGITDTQYF; cdr3_nt: TGTGCCAGCAGCTCGAGGGGGATCACAGATACGCAGTATTTT
j_call: TRBJ2-2; clone_size: few; v_call: TRBV5-1; d_call: TRBD1; cdr3_aa: CASRTGETGELFF; cdr3_nt: TGCGCCAGCAGGACAGGGGAAACCGGGGAGCTGTTTTTT
j_call: TRBJ2-5; clone_size: -; v_call: TRBV5-1; d_call: -; cdr3_aa: CASSPNGGIRETQYF; cdr3_nt: TGCGCCAGCAGCCCGAACGGCGGGATAAGAGAGACCCAGTACTTC
j_call: TRBJ2-3; clone_size: -; v_call: TRBV7-2; d_call: -; cdr3_aa: CASSLRELRDTQYF; cdr3_nt: TGTGCCAGCAGCTTACGTGAGCTCCGCGATACGCAGTATTTT
j_call: TRBJ2-7; clone_size: few; v_call: TRBV30; d_call: -; cdr3_aa: CAWTHSGYEQYF; cdr3_nt: TGTGCCTGGACTCATTCGGGCTACGAGCAGTACTTC
j_call: TRBJ1-1; clone_size: -; v_call: TRBV2; d_call: TRBD1; cdr3_aa: CASRPGTANTEAFF; cdr3_nt: TGTGCCAGCAGACCCGGGACAGCGAACACTGAAGCTTTCTTT
j_call: TRBJ2-7; clone_size: few; v_call: TRBV5-1; d_call: -; cdr3_aa: CASSFPGNEQYF; cdr3_nt: TGCGCCAGCAGCTTCCCAGGGAACGAGCAGTACTTC
j_call: TRBJ2-7; clone_size: once; v_call: TRBV6-5; d_call: -; cdr3_aa: CASSYSLTAGREQYF; cdr3_nt: TGTGCCAGCAGTTACTCGTTAACAGCAGGGCGCGAGCAGTACTTC
j_call: TRBJ2-7; clone_size: -; v_call: TRBV5-1; d_call: TRBD2; cdr3_aa: CASSLVAGESYEQYF; cdr3_nt: TGCGCCAGCAGCTTGGTAGCGGGAGAGTCCTACGAGCAGTACTTC
j_call: TRBJ2-7; clone_size: few; v_call: TRBV9; d_call: TRBD2; cdr3_aa: CASSPQAGGPYEQYF; cdr3_nt: TGTGCCAGCAGCCCTCAAGCGGGAGGGCCTTACGAGCAGTACTTC
j_call: TRBJ1-1; clone_size: few; v_call: TRBV5-1; d_call: -; cdr3_aa: CASSLREGGTEAFF; cdr3_nt: TGCGCCAGCAGCTTGCGGGAAGGGGGCACTGAAGCTTTCTTT
j_call: TRBJ2-3; clone_size: once; v_call: TRBV5-1; d_call: -; cdr3_aa: CASSLGSWTSTDTQYF; cdr3_nt: TGCGCCAGCAGCTTGGGGTCGTGGACTAGCACAGATACGCAGTATTTT
j_call: TRBJ2-1; clone_size: few; v_call: TRBV29-1; d_call: -; cdr3_aa: CSVEGDNEQFF; cdr3_nt: TGCAGCGTTGAAGGAGACAATGAGCAGTTCTTC
j_call: TRBJ2-7; clone_size: once; v_call: TRBV5-6; d_call: TRBD1; cdr3_aa: CASSWGQGIDYEQYF; cdr3_nt: TGTGCCAGCAGCTGGGGACAGGGCATTGATTACGAGCAGTACTTC
j_call: TRBJ2-3; clone_size: few; v_call: TRBV12-5; d_call: -; cdr3_aa: CASGLWGLRTTDTQYF; cdr3_nt: TGTGCTAGTGGTTTGTGGGGACTGCGGACCACAGATACGCAGTATTTT
j_call: TRBJ2-2; clone_size: -; v_call: TRBV5-1; d_call: TRBD2; cdr3_aa: CASSPGLAGVGELFF; cdr3_nt: TGCGCCAGCAGCCCGGGACTAGCGGGAGTCGGGGAGCTGTTTTTT
j_call: TRBJ1-5; clone_size: few; v_call: TRBV7-9; d_call: -; cdr3_aa: CASSSGLLGLPQHF; cdr3_nt: TGTGCCAGCAGCTCGGGACTGCTTGGATTGCCCCAGCATTTT
j_call: TRBJ2-5; clone_size: few; v_call: TRBV5-1; d_call: TRBD1; cdr3_aa: CASSTTGGEVKETQYF; cdr3_nt: TGCGCCAGCAGCACTACAGGGGGCGAGGTAAAAGAGACCCAGTACTTC
j_call: TRBJ2-3; clone_size: -; v_call: TRBV7-9; d_call: TRBD2; cdr3_aa: CASSTSGSADTQYF; cdr3_nt: TGTGCCAGCAGCACTAGCGGGAGCGCAGATACGCAGTATTTT
j_call: TRBJ1-2; clone_size: few; v_call: TRBV11-2; d_call: -; cdr3_aa: CASSPDRTDYGYTF; cdr3_nt: TGTGCCAGCAGCCCCGACAGGACCGACTATGGCTACACCTTC
j_call: TRBJ1-5; clone_size: few; v_call: TRBV5-6; d_call: -; cdr3_aa: CASSLNQPQHF; cdr3_nt: TGTGCCAGCAGCCTTAATCAGCCCCAGCATTTT
j_call: TRBJ1-1; clone_size: -; v_call: TRBV6-6; d_call: -; cdr3_aa: CASMSARPARGAFF; cdr3_nt: TGTGCCAGCATGTCTGCACGACCTGCCCGCGGGGCTTTCTTT
j_call: TRBJ2-1; clone_size: -; v_call: TRBV14; d_call: -; cdr3_aa: CASSPRWANNEQFF; cdr3_nt: TGTGCCAGCAGCCCTCGCTGGGCCAACAATGAGCAGTTCTTC
j_call: TRBJ2-7; clone_size: few; v_call: TRBV29-1; d_call: TRBD2; cdr3_aa: CSVGHPGAGGVYEQYF; cdr3_nt: TGCAGCGTTGGTCATCCGGGAGCGGGGGGGGTCTACGAGCAGTACTTC
j_call: TRBJ2-2; clone_size: -; v_call: TRBV2; d_call: TRBD1; cdr3_aa: CASGRQGASGELFF; cdr3_nt: TGTGCCAGCGGTCGACAGGGGGCCTCCGGGGAGCTGTTTTTT
j_call: TRBJ1-2; clone_size: once; v_call: TRBV5-1; d_call: TRBD1; cdr3_aa: CASSPGQRITYGYTF; cdr3_nt: TGCGCCAGCAGCCCGGGACAGCGAATAACCTATGGCTACACCTTC
j_call: TRBJ1-3; clone_size: few; v_call: TRBV9; d_call: -; cdr3_aa: CASSVDGDTIYF; cdr3_nt: TGTGCCAGCAGCGTAGACGGGGACACCATATATTTT
j_call: TRBJ2-1; clone_size: few; v_call: TRBV18; d_call: -; cdr3_aa: CASSPSGYEQFF; cdr3_nt: TGTGCCAGCTCACCATCAGGTTATGAGCAGTTCTTC
j_call: TRBJ1-2; clone_size: -; v_call: TRBV18; d_call: -; cdr3_aa: CASSPEAEGYGYTF; cdr3_nt: TGTGCCAGCTCACCGGAGGCCGAGGGCTATGGCTACACCTTC
j_call: TRBJ2-3; clone_size: few; v_call: TRBV25-1; d_call: TRBD1; cdr3_aa: CASRTQGARTDTQYF; cdr3_nt: TGTGCCAGCAGGACACAGGGGGCTCGCACAGATACGCAGTATTTT
j_call: TRBJ1-2; clone_size: -; v_call: TRBV7-2; d_call: -; cdr3_aa: CASSPYRERDYGYTF; cdr3_nt: TGTGCCAGCAGCCCCTATAGGGAGCGGGACTATGGCTACACCTTC
j_call: TRBJ1-1; clone_size: few; v_call: TRBV30; d_call: -; cdr3_aa: CAWSVTGNAEAFF; cdr3_nt: TGTGCCTGGAGTGTAACCGGGAACGCTGAAGCTTTCTTT
j_call: TRBJ2-7; clone_size: few; v_call: TRBV5-1; d_call: TRBD1; cdr3_aa: CASSLAVGQGRYEQYF; cdr3_nt: TGCGCCAGCAGCTTGGCCGTAGGACAGGGGCGCTACGAGCAGTACTTC
j_call: TRBJ1-1; clone_size: -; v_call: TRBV5-1; d_call: TRBD1; cdr3_aa: CASSSRQGLGTEAFF; cdr3_nt: TGCGCCAGCAGCTCTAGACAGGGACTGGGCACTGAAGCTTTCTTT
j_call: TRBJ2-7; clone_size: few; v_call: TRBV7-9; d_call: TRBD2; cdr3_aa: CASSSSGISYEQYF; cdr3_nt: TGTGCCAGCAGCTCGAGCGGGATCTCCTACGAGCAGTACTTC